This TCR beta chain was captured by sequencing in a study of monozygotic twins with inflammatory bowel disease. Template switching introduced UMIs that contain a 6-nucleotide sample barcode. TCRdb re-called the 5' RACE reads; one entry per CDR3 protein, DNA not given. Its table records some 400,000 distinct CDR3 sequences. CDR3 length equals 16 residues. From germline, CDR1 is KGHSH and CDR2 LQKENI. The V and J genes are TRBV18 and TRBJ2-5; TCRdb designates TRBD1, a call that cannot be tested without DNA. The sample was blood. This sequence originates from a human donor with ulcerative colitis or Crohn's disease, or a healthy co-twin of an affected twin (not recorded which). CDR3: CASSLRQGAIQETQYF. Based on the CDR3 plus reference TRBV18 and TRBJ2-5, the full variable domain is NAGVMQNPRHLVRRRGQEARLRCSPMKGHSHVYWYRQLPEEGLKFMVYLQKENIIDESGMPKERFSAEFPKEGPSILRIQQVVRGDSAAYFCASSLRQGAIQETQYFGPGTRLLVL.